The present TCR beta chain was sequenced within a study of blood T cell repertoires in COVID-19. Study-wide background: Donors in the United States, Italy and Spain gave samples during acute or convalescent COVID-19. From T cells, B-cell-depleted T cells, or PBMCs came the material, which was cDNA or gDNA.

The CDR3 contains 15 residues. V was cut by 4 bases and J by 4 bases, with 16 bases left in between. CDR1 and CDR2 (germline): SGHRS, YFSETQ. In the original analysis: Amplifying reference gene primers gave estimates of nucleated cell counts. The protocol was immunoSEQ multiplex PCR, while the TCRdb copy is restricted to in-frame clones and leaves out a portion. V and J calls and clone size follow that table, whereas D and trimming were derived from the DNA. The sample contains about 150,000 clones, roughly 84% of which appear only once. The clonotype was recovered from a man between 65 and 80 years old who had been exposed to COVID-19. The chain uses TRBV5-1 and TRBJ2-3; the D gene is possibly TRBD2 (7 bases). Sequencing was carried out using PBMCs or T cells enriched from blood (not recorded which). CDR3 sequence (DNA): TGCGCCAGCAGCACCTCGGGGGGCAGGGCAGATACGCAGTATTTT. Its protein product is CASSTSGGRADTQYF.